This passage covers 15 T cell receptor beta chains from one sample sequenced in a study of T-cell reconstitution after alpha-beta-depleted transplantation in children. Unique molecular identifiers featured in how the TCRbeta library was prepared. TCRdb used MiXCR to reprocess the PCR reads, holding one entry per CDR3 protein. Here the sample spans 500,000 to 750,000 distinct CDR3 sequences, around 27% being singletons. Sequencing used PBMCs, obtained before TCRalphabeta/CD19-depleted stem cell transplant. All receptors come from a boy younger than two with Wiskott-Aldrich syndrome, due to receive a stem cell transplant.

This clonotype was counted a few times. The V and J genes are TRBV6-5 and TRBJ2-3; D is perhaps TRBD1 (6 bases). Germline CDR1 is MNHEY and CDR2 is SVGAGI. The V end was cut by 6 bases, the J end by 4 bases, with 14 bases between. This CDR3 comprises 14 residues. The CDR3 here is CASSYLQGSDTQYF. The CDR3 nucleotides are TGTGCCAGCAGCTACCTACAGGGTTCAGATACGCAGTATTTT.

V and J are TRBV19 and TRBJ2-1; the match to TRBD1 covers 11 bases. This CDR3 contains 15 residues. J gave up 5 bases and V 3 bases, and 3 bases lay outside the gene matches. Germline CDR1 reads LNHDA; CDR2 reads SQIVND (reference sequence). CDR3 nucleotides: TGTGCCAGTAGTATGAGGGACAGGGGGAACAATGAGCAGTTCTTC. Amino acids: CASSMRDRGNNEQFF.

The chain recombines TRBV29-1 with TRBJ1-2; D is unresolved. This CDR3 contains 8 residues. Deletions cut 4 bases from V and 8 bases from J, with 2 bases between. Germline CDR1 reads SQVTM; CDR2 reads ANQGSEA. This CDR3 is CSVAGYTF. In DNA, the CDR3 is TGCAGCGTTGCCGGCTACACCTTC. Drawing the rest from reference TRBV29-1 and TRBJ1-2, the complete variable domain is SAVISQKPSRDICQRGTSLTIQCQVDSQVTMMFWYRQQPGQSLTLIATANQGSEATYESGFVIDKFPISRPNLTFSTLTVSNMSPEDSSIYLCSVAGYTFGSGTRLTVV.

CDR3 coding DNA: TGTGCCAGCAGTTTGGACAGTCCGGGTCAGCCCCAGCATTTT. Protein: CASSLDSPGQPQHF. J is TRBJ1-5 and V is TRBV6-5; maybe TRBD1 (6 bases). Trimming stripped 4 bases from V and 6 bases from J, with 13 bases between. From germline, CDR1 is MNHEY and CDR2 SVGAGI. The CDR3 has 14 residues.

There are a few counts of this clonotype. V gene TRBV19 combines with J gene TRBJ2-7, with TRBD2 matching over 7 bases. Losses at the gene ends were 9 bases for V and 5 bases for J; bases not matched to a gene: 19. This CDR3 contains 16 residues. The V gene's germline CDR1 is LNHDA and CDR2 SQIVND (reference sequence). The CDR3 spells CASAPSPGGRFNEQYF. The DNA for the CDR3 is TGTGCCAGCGCACCTTCCCCGGGCGGGAGATTCAACGAGCAGTACTTC. Combining the CDR3 with reference TRBV19 and TRBJ2-7 gives the whole variable domain DGGITQSPKYLFRKEGQNVTLSCEQNLNHDAMYWYRQDPGQGLRLIYYSQIVNDFQKGDIAEGYSVSREKKESFPLTVTSAQKNPTAFYLCASAPSPGGRFNEQYFGPGTRLTVT.

V is TRBV7-3 and J is TRBJ2-1, with 8 positions matching TRBD2. J lost 9 bases, V lost 4 bases, and 8 bases had no gene match. Looked up from germline, CDR1 is SGHTA and CDR2 is FQGTGA. The CDR3 has 14 amino acids. The chain's CDR3 is CASSSAGLVSEQFF. In nucleotides, the CDR3 is TGTGCCAGCAGCTCTGCGGGACTAGTAAGTGAGCAGTTCTTC.

V is TRBV12-3 or TRBV12-4 and J is TRBJ1-6; D is perhaps TRBD1 (5 bases). There are 15 residues in the CDR3. V was clipped by 5 bases and J by 7 bases, with 15 bases between them. For the CDR3, the DNA is TGTGCCAGCAGTCCTAACACAAGGGGCAATTCACCCCTCCACTTT. Its protein product is CASSPNTRGNSPLHF.

The chain couples TRBV10-3 to TRBJ2-7; 13 bases align to TRBD2. CDR3 length equals 13 residues. Trimming at V came to 3 bases and at J to 8 bases, leaving 1 base not matched to a gene. Germline V gives CDR1 ENHRY, CDR2 SYGVKD. CDR3 sequence (DNA): TGTGCCATCAGTGAACTAGCGGGAGGGCAGCAGTACTTC. Amino acids: CAISELAGGQQYF.

This clonotype was observed a handful of times. The chain combines TRBV18 with TRBJ1-1; 7 bases agree with TRBD1. V gave up 3 bases and J gave up 3 bases; unmatched junction bases: 4. The CDR3 is 14 amino acids. Germline-derived CDR1 and CDR2 are KGHSH and LQKENI. Here the CDR3 reads CASSPGQFYTEAFF. CDR3 coding DNA: TGTGCCAGCTCACCGGGACAGTTCTACACTGAAGCTTTCTTT.

The genes are TRBV11-2 and TRBJ1-1, with D perhaps TRBD1 (6 bases). This CDR3 is built from 16 residues. Trimming took 2 bases from V and 0 from J, leaving 13 bases between them. Per germline, CDR1 SGHAT and CDR2 FQNNGV. CDR3 sequence: CASSLFTGHLNTEAFF. The CDR3 bases are TGTGCCAGCAGCTTATTCACGGGACACCTGAACACTGAAGCTTTCTTT.

The chain uses TRBV2 and TRBJ2-1, with D uncertain. Trimming left V 5 bases short and J 1 base short, with 9 bases between. The CDR3 length is 14 residues. Germline lookup yields CDR1 SNHLY and CDR2 FYNNEI. The CDR3 nucleotides read TGTGCCAGCAGTCGGTTCACATCCTACAATGAGCAGTTCTTC. It encodes CASSRFTSYNEQFF.

This clonotype was observed a few times. This sequence joins TRBV24-1 and TRBJ2-1; TRBD1 agrees at 8 bases. The junction had 15 bases not matched to a gene; V was cut back by 6 bases and J by 6 bases. Germline CDR1 KGHDR, CDR2 SFDVKD. The CDR3 runs 17 residues. The CDR3 sequence is CATSSARQGPGGNEQFF. For the CDR3, the DNA is TGTGCCACCAGTTCCGCCAGACAGGGGCCCGGGGGCAATGAGCAGTTCTTC.

The chain carries TRBV5-1 and TRBJ2-1; tentatively, D is TRBD1 or TRBD2 (6 bases each). The CDR3 spans 15 residues. The V end lost 0 bases, the J end lost 15 bases, and 22 bases lay between the germline ends. Germline V CDR1 and CDR2: SGHRS, YFSETQ. This CDR3 reads CASSLGGLATPTPFF. The CDR3 DNA sequence: TGCGCCAGCAGCTTGGGGGGGCTAGCGACACCCACACCGTTCTTC.

The rearrangement joins TRBV5-1 to TRBJ2-1; 8 nucleotides align to TRBD2. CDR3 length: 16 residues. Trimming at V came to 0 bases and at J to 5 bases, leaving 7 bases not matched to a gene. CDR1 SGHRS and CDR2 YFSETQ come from the germline V gene. CDR3 region: CASSLVPAGANNEQFF. As DNA, the CDR3 is TGCGCCAGCAGCTTGGTTCCAGCGGGGGCTAACAATGAGCAGTTCTTC.

The chain joins TRBV3-1 to TRBJ1-1; D call uncertain. Per the germline V gene, CDR1 is LGHDT and CDR2 is YNNKEL (reference sequence). V was trimmed by 3 bases and J by 0 bases, leaving 5 bases between them. The length of the CDR3 is 13 residues. The CDR3 here is CASSHAVNTEAFF. The CDR3 DNA is TGTGCCAGCAGCCATGCTGTGAACACTGAAGCTTTCTTT. Looking up the rest from reference TRBV3-1 and TRBJ1-1 gives the full variable domain: DTAVSQTPKYLVTQMGNDKSIKCEQNLGHDTMYWYKQDSKKFLKIMFSYNNKELIINETVPNRFSPKSPDKAHLNLHINSLELGDSAVYFCASSHAVNTEAFFGQGTRLTVV.